The present T cell receptor beta chain was sequenced within a study of Graves' ophthalmopathy and Graves' hyperthyroidism. Study-wide background: Pretreatment peripheral blood was obtained at initial diagnosis.

TCR beta CDR3 amplification used RNA transcripts. Second-round multiplex PCR came after first-round RT-PCR with HTBI primers. TCRdb re-analysed the multiplex PCR reads in MiXCR, keeping a single row per CDR3 protein. Found here are 210,000 or so distinct CDR3 sequences, 25% to 30% of them singletons; the top ten hold approximately 8.2%. Study results and limitations: Most clonotypes expanded in thyroid above 0.001 frequency were present in blood too.

Details on this clonotype: Antigen specificity is unknown.

V was trimmed by 3 bases and J by 2 bases, leaving 11 bases between them. This CDR3 spans 15 amino acids. Diagnostic conclusions were grounded in clinical symptoms, serum thyroxine, TRAb, thyroid ultrasound and orbital computed tomography. The authors isolated PBMCs from about 10 ml of fresh peripheral blood. The sequenced sample consisted of peripheral blood. This TCR was sampled from a man aged 45-65 years with Graves' ophthalmopathy. The V and J genes are TRBV12-3 or TRBV12-4 and TRBJ1-3, with D perhaps TRBD1 (5 bases). In nucleotides, the CDR3 is TGTGCCAGCAGTTTGTTAGGGGAGCCTGGAAACACCATATATTTT. This codes for CASSLLGEPGNTIYF.